Below are 18 T cell receptor beta chains sequenced from a single sample in a study of neoadjuvant anti-PD-1 for oral cavity cancer. Time point in this sample: after neoadjuvant nivolumab, at surgical resection. Assay used: immunoSEQ multiplex PCR; TCRdb lists only in-frame clones, some missing. The table shows about 8,200 clones, with 70% occurring only once. Specimen: PBMCs, collected after nivolumab (anti-PD-1) treatment. These TCRs come from a person between 40 and 80 years old with oral cavity squamous cell carcinoma.

V usage is TRBV27 and J usage is TRBJ1-4, with a tentative D call TRBD1 (5 bases). Germline V gives CDR1 MNHEY, CDR2 SMNVEV (reference sequence). V lost 5 bases and J lost 7, with 14 bases in between. This CDR3 contains 14 residues. The CDR3 sequence: CASSTRGGAEKLFF. CDR3 DNA: TGTGCCAGCAGTACCCGGGGGGGTGCTGAAAAACTGTTTTTT. Drawing the rest from reference TRBV27 and TRBJ1-4, the complete variable domain is EAQVTQNPRYLITVTGKKLTVTCSQNMNHEYMSWYRQDPGLGLRQIYYSMNVEVTDKGDVPEGYKVSRKEKRNFPLILESPSPNQTSLYFCASSTRGGAEKLFFGSGTQLSVL.

The chain combines TRBV10-3 with TRBJ1-2, with D unclear. CDR1 ENHRY and CDR2 SYGVKD come from the germline V gene. The CDR3 spans 12 residues. V was clipped by 3 bases and J by 1 base, with 3 bases between them. CDR3 protein: CAISDLNYGYTF. The CDR3 nucleotides are TGTGCCATCAGTGATCTTAACTATGGCTACACCTTC.

This clone has only a few counts. The rearrangement joins TRBV7-9 to TRBJ2-1; D is ambiguous. From germline, CDR1 is SEHNR and CDR2 FQNEAQ (reference sequence). The V and J ends lost 6 bases and 0 bases respectively, with 3 bases between them. The length of the CDR3 is 12 residues. The CDR3 region is CASSFSYNEQFF. The CDR3 nucleotides are TGTGCCAGCAGTTTCTCCTACAATGAGCAGTTCTTC. Filled out from reference TRBV7-9 and TRBJ2-1, the complete variable domain reads DTGVSQNPRHKITKRGQNVTFRCDPISEHNRLYWYRQTLGQGPEFLTYFQNEAQLEKSRLLSDRFSAERPKGSFSTLEIQRTEQGDSAMYLCASSFSYNEQFFGPGTRLTVL.

This clone was counted once. In nucleotides, the CDR3 is TGTGCCAGCAGCCCTCAGGGGAATTCAAATGAAAAACTGTTTTTT. This translates into CASSPQGNSNEKLFF. This chain uses TRBV7-3 with TRBJ1-4; D perhaps matches TRBD1 (6 bases). V dropped 5 bases and J dropped 5 bases, with 15 bases sitting between them. The germline V gene encodes CDR1 SGHTA and CDR2 FQGTGA. The CDR3 is 15 residues long.

The chain recombines TRBV7-4 with TRBJ1-4; unclear D gene. V was shortened by 5 bases and J by 3 bases, with 7 bases between the two germline ends. This CDR3 region has 13 residues. Germline CDR1 reads SGHVT; CDR2 reads SQSDAQ. The CDR3 DNA reads TGTGCCAGCAGCAGTCGGTCTAATGAAAAACTGTTTTTT. Protein: CASSSRSNEKLFF.

V and J are TRBV18 and TRBJ1-2, with unresolved D. V dropped 2 bases and J dropped 1 base, with 11 bases sitting between them. Germline V gives CDR1 KGHSH, CDR2 LQKENI. The CDR3 runs 15 residues. The CDR3 reads CASSPYRPGNYGYTF. DNA of the CDR3: TGTGCCAGCTCACCATACCGACCGGGTAACTATGGCTACACCTTC.

The rearrangement links TRBV9 to TRBJ1-1; TRBD1 matches at 8 bases. Trimming at V came to 4 bases and at J to 4 bases, leaving 9 bases not matched to a gene. The CDR3 extends over 15 amino acids. Germline V CDR1 and CDR2: SGDLS, YYNGEE. The CDR3 here is CASSPNDRGPTEAFF. The CDR3 DNA sequence: TGTGCCAGCAGCCCCAACGACAGGGGCCCCACTGAAGCTTTCTTT.

The V call is TRBV4-1, the J call TRBJ2-7; 10 nucleotides align to TRBD2. V dropped 1 base and J dropped 5; count of bases not matched to a gene: 8. CDR3 length: 16 amino acids. Germline CDR1 MGHRA, CDR2 YSYEKL. The CDR3 spells CASSQVQRGGLDEQYF. The CDR3 DNA is TGCGCCAGCAGCCAAGTTCAGCGGGGGGGCCTCGACGAGCAGTACTTC.

The rearrangement joins TRBV5-1 to TRBJ2-5; D is undetermined. The germline CDR1 and CDR2 sequences are SGHRS and YFSETQ. The CDR3 is 14 residues long. V gave up 2 bases and J gave up 1 base, with 9 bases separating them. CDR3 sequence reads: CASSFGDSQETQYF. The CDR3 DNA reads as TGCGCCAGCAGCTTTGGAGATTCCCAAGAGACCCAGTACTTC.

This clone was seen a handful of times. The chain recombines TRBV19 with TRBJ1-5, with unresolved D. Trimming removed 7 bases at V and 0 bases at J, with 19 bases between. CDR3 size: 17 residues. Germline V lookup: CDR1 LNHDA, CDR2 SQIVND (reference sequence). The chain's CDR3 is CASTIGRWQASNQPQHF. Written as DNA, the CDR3 is TGTGCCAGTACCATAGGGAGGTGGCAGGCTAGCAATCAGCCCCAGCATTTT. The full variable domain, in which reference TRBV19 and TRBJ1-5 provide the parts outside the CDR3, is DGGITQSPKYLFRKEGQNVTLSCEQNLNHDAMYWYRQDPGQGLRLIYYSQIVNDFQKGDIAEGYSVSREKKESFPLTVTSAQKNPTAFYLCASTIGRWQASNQPQHFGDGTRLSIL.

The chain combines TRBV7-9 with TRBJ2-2; perhaps TRBD1 as D (7 bases). V lost 3 bases, J lost 7 bases, and 18 bases lay in between. The CDR3 is 16 amino acids. CDR1 and CDR2 (germline): SEHNR, FQNEAQ (reference sequence). The CDR3 spells CASSFRGGGRIGELFF. CDR3 nucleotides: TGTGCCAGCAGCTTCCGTGGAGGGGGCCGAATCGGGGAGCTGTTTTTT. The whole variable domain, remainder taken from reference TRBV7-9 and TRBJ2-2, is DTGVSQNPRHKITKRGQNVTFRCDPISEHNRLYWYRQTLGQGPEFLTYFQNEAQLEKSRLLSDRFSAERPKGSFSTLEIQRTEQGDSAMYLCASSFRGGGRIGELFFGEGSRLTVL.

This clone was seen a handful of times. The germline gene is not matched at one end of the junction; a read error may be the cause. The chain couples TRBV7-9 to TRBJ1-2; D unresolved. CDR3 size: 12 residues. The germline gives CDR1 SEHNR, CDR2 FQNEAQ (reference sequence). DNA of the CDR3: TGTGCCAGCAGTTTAGACACGTATGGCTACACCTTC. It is translated as CASSLDTYGYTF.

The V and J genes are TRBV19 and TRBJ2-3; no definite D call. Germline V lookup: CDR1 LNHDA, CDR2 SQIVND (reference sequence). The CDR3 totals 14 residues. V was pared by 3 bases and J by 2 bases, with 9 bases between. In DNA, the CDR3 is TGTGCCAGTAGTATCCAAGGTTTCACAGATACGCAGTATTTT. It translates to CASSIQGFTDTQYF.

The gene calls are TRBV19 and TRBJ2-7; the D call may be TRBD1 or TRBD2 (5 bases each). Trimming took 5 bases from V and 2 from J, leaving 19 bases between them. CDR1 LNHDA and CDR2 SQIVND come from the germline V gene (reference sequence). CDR3 length: 16 residues. The CDR3 loop is CASSLTIGTPAYEQYF. CDR3 nucleotide sequence: TGTGCCAGTAGTCTTACGATCGGGACGCCTGCCTACGAGCAGTACTTC.

V is TRBV28 and J is TRBJ2-7, with 7 bases aligning to TRBD1. Germline V gene lookup returns CDR1 MDHEN and CDR2 SYDVKM. The CDR3 has 14 amino acids. With V trimmed by 5 bases and J by 4 bases, 8 bases remained unmatched. CDR3 protein: CASSPRDRLYEQYF. In DNA, the CDR3 is TGTGCCAGCAGTCCCCGGGACAGACTTTACGAGCAGTACTTC.

This clone occurred a few times. V is TRBV19 and J is TRBJ1-2, with D possibly being TRBD1 (5 bases). The CDR3 loop spans 14 amino acids. V shed 6 bases and J shed 9 bases, with 20 bases lying between them. Germline CDR1 is LNHDA and CDR2 is SQIVND (reference sequence). The CDR3 DNA is TGTGCCAGTAGGGGACCAACCGTAACTGACCGCTACACCTTC. This codes for CASRGPTVTDRYTF.

This chain links TRBV5-6 with TRBJ2-5; D is unresolved. The CDR3 is 14 residues long. CDR1 SGHDT and CDR2 YYEEEE come from the germline V gene. Trimming removed 1 base at V and 2 bases at J, with 9 bases between. The CDR3 spells CASSLSVLQETQYF. Here the CDR3 DNA reads TGTGCCAGCAGCTTGTCGGTCCTACAAGAGACCCAGTACTTC.

This sequence joins TRBV7-8 and TRBJ2-1; weak D call: TRBD1 (5 bases). CDR3 length: 15 residues. The germline V and J ends were trimmed by 6 bases and 0 bases, with 12 bases remaining between them. In germline, CDR1 is SGHVS, CDR2 FQNEAQ. The CDR3 is CASSLDTISYNEQFF. CDR3 bases: TGTGCCAGCAGTCTGGACACCATCTCCTACAATGAGCAGTTCTTC.